This TCR beta chain derives from a study of beta chain features in type 1 diabetes. General observations from the study: TCRB CDR3s were moderately but significantly shorter in Type 1 diabetes patients in all four CD4+ subsets.

Since all of the isolated RNA was reverse transcribed, expressed TCRB transcripts were what got sequenced. Roughly 3.6 million reads per sample on average were obtained from naive, central memory and regulatory T cell samples. Using immunoSEQ multiplex PCR, the repertoire was profiled, and TCRdb retains in-frame clones only, with some absent. This repertoire shows some 150,000 clones, 9% to 10% found once; its top ten account for 0.65% to 0.9%. Turning to this clone: Its target is not known.

Trimming took 7 bases from V and 3 from J, leaving 10 bases between them. The CDR3 has 11 amino acids. The V gene's germline CDR1 is DFQATT and CDR2 SNEGSKA (reference sequence). This clonotype originated in a young woman with type 1 diabetes. Sequencing input: central memory CD4+ T cells from blood. The V and J genes are TRBV20-1 and TRBJ2-7, with D tentatively TRBD1 (6 bases). The CDR3 sequence is CSVYRDYEQYF. The DNA for the CDR3 is TGCAGTGTATACAGGGACTACGAGCAGTACTTC.